These 3 T cell receptor beta chains originate from one sample sequenced in a study of cytomegalovirus exposure and HLA in healthy donors. PCR employed 60 Vbeta and 13 Jbeta primers. Sequencing used immunoSEQ multiplex PCR; TCRdb keeps in-frame clones, though not all of them. The repertoire holds some 200,000 clones, about two thirds seen once, with less than 3% in the top ten. Source material: PBMCs. The receptors come from a man aged 35 to 55 in good health and CMV-seropositive.

The chain carries TRBV6-5 and TRBJ2-7; 8 bases map to TRBD1. The germline V gene has CDR1 MNHEY and CDR2 SVGAGI. The CDR3 has 14 residues. The trim removed 5 bases at V and 4 bases at J, leaving 7 bases unmatched. The CDR3 DNA sequence: TGTGCCAGCAGTACCCGGACAGGGACATACGAGCAGTACTTC. Protein sequence: CASSTRTGTYEQYF.

The chain combines TRBV5-4 with TRBJ2-7; 9 bases fit TRBD2. Germline lookup yields CDR1 SGHNT and CDR2 YYREEE (reference sequence). J was trimmed by 4 bases and V by 2 bases; bases with no gene match: 7. The CDR3 covers 15 residues. The CDR3 DNA follows: TGTGCCAGCAGCTTTCGCGCGGGGGGGAGGTACGAGCAGTACTTC. The encoded protein is CASSFRAGGRYEQYF. Combining the CDR3 with reference TRBV5-4 and TRBJ2-7 gives the whole variable domain ETGVTQSPTHLIKTRGQQVTLRCSSQSGHNTVSWYQQALGQGPQFIFQYYREEENGRGNFPPRFSGLQFPNYSSELNVNALELDDSALYLCASSFRAGGRYEQYFGPGTRLTVT.

The V gene is TRBV19, the J gene TRBJ2-7, with 7 bases identical to TRBD1. V lost 4 bases to trimming and J lost 0 bases; unmatched junction nucleotides: 9. Per germline, CDR1 LNHDA and CDR2 SQIVND (reference sequence). CDR3 length: 16 residues. CDR3 sequence reads: CASSTLPGTASYEQYF. DNA for the CDR3: TGTGCCAGTAGTACTCTTCCCGGGACAGCCTCCTACGAGCAGTACTTC. The variable domain in full, with the rest retrieved from reference TRBV19 and TRBJ2-7, is DGGITQSPKYLFRKEGQNVTLSCEQNLNHDAMYWYRQDPGQGLRLIYYSQIVNDFQKGDIAEGYSVSREKKESFPLTVTSAQKNPTAFYLCASSTLPGTASYEQYFGPGTRLTVT.